The 26 T cell receptor beta chains presented below share a single source sample, sequenced in a study of T cell responses to AZD1222 COVID-19 vaccine. TCRdb's copy holds only in-frame clones and misses some; the assay was immunoSEQ multiplex PCR. Of about 130,000 clones listed, 65% to 90% are singletons. Material: peripheral blood, obtained on day 0 of AZD1222 vaccination. These receptors originate from an adult in good health.

The chain is built from TRBV6-2 or TRBV6-3 and TRBJ2-1; TRBD1 might be the D (6 bases). V was trimmed by 5 bases and J by 3 bases, leaving 14 bases between them. The germline V gene encodes CDR1 MNHEY and CDR2 SVGEGT. The CDR3 totals 15 residues. CDR3 in amino acids: CASSADSFHYNEQFF. The DNA of the CDR3 is TGTGCCAGCAGTGCGGACAGTTTTCACTACAATGAGCAGTTCTTC.

This rearrangement joins TRBV28 to TRBJ1-4; 9 bases match TRBD1. The CDR3 runs 14 residues. V was pared by 7 bases and J by 8 bases, with 8 bases of the junction left unmatched. Germline V gives CDR1 MDHEN, CDR2 SYDVKM. The CDR3 loop reads CASTPGTGFEKLFF. The CDR3 coding sequence is TGTGCCAGCACCCCCGGGACAGGGTTCGAAAAACTGTTTTTT.

The V call is TRBV4-3, the J call TRBJ1-1; 8 nucleotides match TRBD1. Germline CDR1 is LGHNA and CDR2 is YSLEER. V lost 4 bases and J lost 2; bases outside the gene matches: 3. The CDR3 has 14 residues. CDR3 region: CASSPGTGNTEAFF. The CDR3 bases are TGCGCCAGCAGCCCCGGGACAGGAAACACTGAAGCTTTCTTT.

The chain combines TRBV13 with TRBJ1-2, with D possibly being TRBD1 (5 bases). The CDR3 loop spans 15 amino acids. Trimming cost V 0 bases and J 8 bases, with 16 bases left between them. The V gene's germline CDR1 is PRHDT and CDR2 FYEKMQ (reference sequence). The CDR3 region has the DNA TGTGCCAGCAGCTTAGGCCTGGGACCAAGCGGAGGCTACACCTTC. Protein: CASSLGLGPSGGYTF.

The chain is built from TRBV5-6 and TRBJ1-5; no definite D call. This CDR3 spans 16 amino acids. V was shortened by 0 bases and J by 1 base, with 11 bases between the two germline ends. Germline lookup yields CDR1 SGHDT and CDR2 YYEEEE. The CDR3 is CASSLGSWGSNQPQHF. Written as DNA, the CDR3 is TGTGCCAGCAGCTTGGGTAGCTGGGGAAGCAATCAGCCCCAGCATTTT. Together with reference TRBV5-6 and TRBJ1-5, the CDR3 gives the full variable domain: DAGVTQSPTHLIKTRGQQVTLRCSPKSGHDTVSWYQQALGQGPQFIFQYYEEEERQRGNFPDRFSGHQFPNYSSELNVNALLLGDSALYLCASSLGSWGSNQPQHFGDGTRLSIL.

The chain employs TRBV12-3 or TRBV12-4 and TRBJ2-1; possibly TRBD1 for D (6 bases). Trimming took 7 bases from V and 3 from J, leaving 7 bases between them. This CDR3 has 12 amino acids. CDR3 DNA sequence: TGTGCCAGCACCAGGGGCTACAATGAGCAGTTCTTC. Translating gives CASTRGYNEQFF.

The sample holds a few counts of this clone. This chain connects TRBV28 to TRBJ1-1; the D is unclear. V was cut by 0 bases and J by 11 bases, with 7 bases left in between. Germline V CDR1 and CDR2: MDHEN, SYDVKM. The CDR3 sequence is 11 residues long. CDR3 protein: CASSLWGGAFF. The CDR3 DNA follows: TGTGCCAGCAGTTTATGGGGAGGGGCTTTCTTT.

This clone has a single count. V usage is TRBV27 and J usage is TRBJ1-1, with D perhaps matching TRBD1 (6 bases). V lost 6 bases and J 1 base, leaving 9 bases between the germline ends. The CDR3 has 13 residues. Germline lookup yields CDR1 MNHEY and CDR2 SMNVEV (reference sequence). The DNA of the CDR3 is TGTGCCAGCAGACGGACAGCGAACACTGAAGCTTTCTTT. The encoded protein is CASRRTANTEAFF.

This clone was found a few times. CDR3 in DNA: TGTGCCAGCACTGGGGAACGCAATCAGCCCCAGCATTTT. Encoded protein: CASTGERNQPQHF. The chain combines TRBV2 with TRBJ1-5; D not resolved. V was trimmed by 7 bases and J by 2 bases, leaving 9 bases between them. Germline V gene sequence: CDR1 SNHLY, CDR2 FYNNEI. The CDR3 runs 13 residues.

This chain joins TRBV12-3 or TRBV12-4 and TRBJ1-3; D is unclear. Deletions cut 3 bases from V and 0 bases from J, with 3 bases between. The CDR3 is made up of 13 amino acids. As DNA, the CDR3 is TGTGCCAGCAGTTTCGGCTCTGGAAACACCATATATTTT. Translation: CASSFGSGNTIYF.

The chain combines TRBV9 with TRBJ2-7, with D perhaps TRBD1 (6 bases). The germline gives CDR1 SGDLS, CDR2 YYNGEE. V lost 3 bases, J lost 2 bases, and 9 bases lay in between. The CDR3 runs to 13 residues. Here the CDR3 reads CASSAGVAYEQYF. The CDR3 region has the DNA TGTGCCAGCAGCGCAGGGGTCGCCTACGAGCAGTACTTC.

The rearrangement uses TRBV28 and TRBJ2-7, with 8 bases lining up with TRBD2. V lost 8 bases and J lost 7; bases outside the gene matches: 13. In germline, CDR1 is MDHEN, CDR2 SYDVKM. The CDR3 spans 14 residues. Here the CDR3 DNA reads TGTGCCAGCGGGCCCCCAGCGGGGGCGGGGGAGCAGTACTTC. As protein: CASGPPAGAGEQYF.

CDR3 nucleotides: TGTGCCAGCAGAGGGCCGGGACAGGGGGTACATACGCAGTATTTT. It yields the protein CASRGPGQGVHTQYF. The chain couples TRBV7-2 to TRBJ2-3, with TRBD1 matching over 11 bases. This CDR3 is 15 amino acids long. V dropped 6 bases and J dropped 7; count of bases not matched to a gene: 9. Germline V gene data show CDR1 as SGHTA and CDR2 as FQGNSA.

V gene TRBV28 combines with J gene TRBJ1-2; maybe TRBD1 (6 bases). The CDR3 runs 11 residues. Per germline, CDR1 MDHEN and CDR2 SYDVKM. V lost 5 bases, J lost 8 bases, and 9 bases lay in between. The CDR3 nucleotides read TGTGCCAGCAGTCTACAGGGAGGCTACACCTTC. Translating it yields CASSLQGGYTF.

This clone has only one observation. V is TRBV9 and J is TRBJ1-3; D is unclear. The CDR3 is 15 residues long. The V and J ends lost 3 bases and 0 bases respectively, with 10 bases between them. Germline V gene data show CDR1 as SGDLS and CDR2 as YYNGEE. The CDR3 nucleotides read TGTGCCAGCAGCGGGGGTATCAGCTCTGGAAACACCATATATTTT. Protein product: CASSGGISSGNTIYF.

This chain connects TRBV4-1 to TRBJ1-5; D uncertain. CDR3 length: 18 amino acids. CDR1 and CDR2 (germline): MGHRA, YSYEKL. Trimming took 1 base from V and 1 from J, leaving 17 bases between them. This chain's CDR3 is CASSQVGGAQLSNQPQHF. CDR3 sequence (DNA): TGCGCCAGCAGCCAAGTAGGTGGTGCACAACTGAGCAATCAGCCCCAGCATTTT.

V is TRBV2 and J is TRBJ1-3, with D perhaps matching TRBD1 (6 bases). V lost 4 bases and J 0 bases, leaving 13 bases between the germline ends. CDR3 size: 16 residues. Germline V gene lookup returns CDR1 SNHLY and CDR2 FYNNEI. The CDR3 DNA follows: TGTGCCAGCAGTGCGGGGAGGGGGGACTCTGGAAACACCATATATTTT. Amino acid sequence: CASSAGRGDSGNTIYF.

The CDR3 sequence is CASSGFGGFTDTQYF. The CDR3 region has the DNA TGTGCCAGCAGTGGGTTTGGCGGATTCACAGATACGCAGTATTTT. V is TRBV2 and J is TRBJ2-3; D unclear. CDR1 is SNHLY, CDR2 FYNNEI, per germline. V was cut by 4 bases and J by 2 bases, with 13 bases left in between. This CDR3 has 15 residues.

The genes are TRBV28 and TRBJ1-5; D unresolved. Germline V gene lookup returns CDR1 MDHEN and CDR2 SYDVKM. This CDR3 spans 13 amino acids. Trimming removed 3 bases at V and 4 bases at J, with 7 bases between. The chain's CDR3 is CASSFAVNQPQHF. CDR3 coding DNA: TGTGCCAGCAGTTTTGCCGTGAATCAGCCCCAGCATTTT.

The V and J genes are TRBV27 and TRBJ1-2, with 7 nucleotides matching TRBD1. The CDR3 is 14 residues long. Germline CDR1 and CDR2: MNHEY and SMNVEV (reference sequence). V gave up 6 bases and J gave up 4 bases; unmatched junction bases: 8. In DNA form, the CDR3 reads TGTGCCAGCAGCCCGACAGGGAGGCTCTATGGCTACACCTTC. It specifies CASSPTGRLYGYTF.

This chain connects TRBV10-1 to TRBJ1-4; D is possibly TRBD1 (5 bases). Trimming stripped 6 bases from V and 4 bases from J, with 6 bases between. The CDR3 sequence is 12 residues long. Germline CDR1 is WNHNN and CDR2 is SYGVQD (reference sequence). CDR3: CASRQGNEKLFF. The CDR3 DNA reads as TGCGCCAGCAGGCAGGGTAATGAAAAACTGTTTTTT.

For this clone: An end of the junction differs from the germline gene, which may be a read error. The chain is built from TRBV27 and TRBJ1-1; TRBD1 might be the D (6 bases). CDR3 size: 15 residues. Germline CDR1 reads MNHEY; CDR2 reads SMNVEV (reference sequence). The CDR3 region has the DNA TGTGCCAGCAGTCCAACAGGGAGTACGTACACTGAAGCCTTCTTT. It translates to CASSPTGSTYTEAFF.

The chain is built from TRBV7-8 and TRBJ1-2; D perhaps matches TRBD1 (5 bases). The CDR3 runs 14 residues. The germline V and J ends were trimmed by 2 bases and 3 bases, with 10 bases remaining between them. Germline loops: CDR1 SGHVS, CDR2 FQNEAQ. The CDR3 DNA follows: TGTGCCAGCAGCTTACATAGGGGTGACTATGGCTACACCTTC. It specifies CASSLHRGDYGYTF.

The rearrangement links TRBV7-2 to TRBJ1-5, with D tentatively TRBD1 (6 bases). The germline V gene encodes CDR1 SGHTA and CDR2 FQGNSA. There are 14 residues in the CDR3. Between the trimmed V and J ends, which lost 5 bases and 7 bases, there was a span of 15 bases. CDR3 in amino acids: CASSRARGWQPQHF. As DNA, the CDR3 is TGTGCCAGCAGCCGGGCCAGGGGCTGGCAGCCCCAGCATTTT.

At least ten counts were recorded for this clone. The chain links TRBV3-1 (or the pseudogene TRBV3-2) to TRBJ1-2; D unresolved. V shed 8 bases and J shed 1 base, with 17 bases lying between them. CDR1 is LGHDT and CDR2 is YNNKEL in the germline V gene (reference sequence). The CDR3 length is 15 residues. This CDR3 reads CASGLTLRGNYGYTF. The CDR3 nucleotides read TGTGCCAGCGGCCTGACCTTACGGGGTAACTATGGCTACACCTTC.

The chain carries TRBV5-4 and TRBJ1-4; D possibly corresponds to TRBD1 (6 bases). Germline V lookup: CDR1 SGHNT, CDR2 YYREEE (reference sequence). V was shortened by 0 bases and J by 0 bases, with 9 bases between the two germline ends. The CDR3 covers 16 residues. CDR3 bases: TGTGCCAGCAGCTTGGGGGGGGGCTCAACTAATGAAAAACTGTTTTTT. Protein product: CASSLGGGSTNEKLFF.